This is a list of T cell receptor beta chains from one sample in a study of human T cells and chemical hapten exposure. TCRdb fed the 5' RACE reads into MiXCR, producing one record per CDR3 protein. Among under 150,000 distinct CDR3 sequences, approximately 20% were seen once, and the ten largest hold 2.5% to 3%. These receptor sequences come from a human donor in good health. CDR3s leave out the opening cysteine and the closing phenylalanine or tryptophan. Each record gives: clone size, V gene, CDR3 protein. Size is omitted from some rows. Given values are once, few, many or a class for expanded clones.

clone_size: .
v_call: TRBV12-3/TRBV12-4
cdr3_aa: ASLGLPNTGELF

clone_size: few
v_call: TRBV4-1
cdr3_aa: ASSQGTSDNNEQF

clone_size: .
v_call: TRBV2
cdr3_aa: ASRAGLTSSEAF

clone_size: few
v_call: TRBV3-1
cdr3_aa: ASSQGVRTTYEQY

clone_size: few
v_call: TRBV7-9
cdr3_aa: ASSLTGPEPLH

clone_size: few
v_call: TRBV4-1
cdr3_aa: ASSRDSGTSGSYEQY

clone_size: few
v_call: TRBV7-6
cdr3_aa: ASSLTSGSLETQY

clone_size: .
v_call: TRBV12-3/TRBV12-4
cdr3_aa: ASSSGPQPF

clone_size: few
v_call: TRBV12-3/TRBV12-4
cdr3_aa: ASSSQLYEQY

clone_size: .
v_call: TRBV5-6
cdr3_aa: ASSLALQGAEF

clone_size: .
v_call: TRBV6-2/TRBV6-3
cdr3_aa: ASSYDRGGYEQY

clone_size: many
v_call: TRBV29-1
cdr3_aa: SVCRGAQETQY

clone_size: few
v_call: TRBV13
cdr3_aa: ASSLEGQGSTNTIY

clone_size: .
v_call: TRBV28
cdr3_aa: ASSAEGQPNTEAF

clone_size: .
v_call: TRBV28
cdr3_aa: ASSSPRRGIYGYT

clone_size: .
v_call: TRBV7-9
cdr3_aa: AGSGGGYEQY

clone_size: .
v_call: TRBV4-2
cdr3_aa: ASSQGQGGDTEAF

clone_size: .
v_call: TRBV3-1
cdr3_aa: ASSQDLAGAGDTQY

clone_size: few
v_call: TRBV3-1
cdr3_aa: ASSPQPTGNQPQH

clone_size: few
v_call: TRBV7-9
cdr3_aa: ASSFSGRVDEQF

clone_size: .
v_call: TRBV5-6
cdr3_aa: ASSRPGRNQPQH

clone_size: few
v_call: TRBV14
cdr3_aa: ASSQAGGINEKLF

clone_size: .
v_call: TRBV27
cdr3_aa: ASSVAGLTEAF

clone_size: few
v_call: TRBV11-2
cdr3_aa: ASSFSPGVRESSYNSPLH

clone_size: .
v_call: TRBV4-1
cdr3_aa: ASSRGTREGPYNEQF

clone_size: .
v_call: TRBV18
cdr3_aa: ASSPGQDEQF

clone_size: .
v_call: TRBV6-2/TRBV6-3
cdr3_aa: ASRPYYNTEAF

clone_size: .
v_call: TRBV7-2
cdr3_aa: ASSRTGTSPTDTQY

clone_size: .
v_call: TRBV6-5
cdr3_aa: ASSTDRGATNEKLF

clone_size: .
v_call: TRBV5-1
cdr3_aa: ASRPSVTGVWEQF

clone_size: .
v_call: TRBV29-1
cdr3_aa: SVSGQGGLRNTEAF

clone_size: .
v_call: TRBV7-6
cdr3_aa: ASSLVGVYTDTQY

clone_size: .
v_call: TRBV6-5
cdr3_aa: ASETAMGTDTQY

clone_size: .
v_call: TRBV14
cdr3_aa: ASSQEASGQLNEKLF

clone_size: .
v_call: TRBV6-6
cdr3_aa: ASSYDRDTIY

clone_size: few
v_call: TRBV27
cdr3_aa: ASSLPGTEQNEQY

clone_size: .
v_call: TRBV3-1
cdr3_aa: ASSYDMAEQF

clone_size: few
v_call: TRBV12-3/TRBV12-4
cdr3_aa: ASSLVTSGVYNEQF

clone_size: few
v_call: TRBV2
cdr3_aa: ASSEGYLRF

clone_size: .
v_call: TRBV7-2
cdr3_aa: ASSLAETGGEGYT

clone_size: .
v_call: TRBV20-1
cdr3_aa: SAPTGGSGNTIY

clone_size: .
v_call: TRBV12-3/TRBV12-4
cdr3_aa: ASSFWDSSYNEQF

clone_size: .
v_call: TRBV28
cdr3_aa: ASSDQQYEQY

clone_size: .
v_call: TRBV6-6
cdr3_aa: ASSYEQLAKNIQY

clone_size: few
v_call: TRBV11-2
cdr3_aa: ASSLEPGLYGYT

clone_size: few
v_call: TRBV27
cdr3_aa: ASSFQGWNTEAF

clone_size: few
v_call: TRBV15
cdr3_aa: ATSRDRSGGNTIY

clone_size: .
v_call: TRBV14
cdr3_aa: ASSPFVGLGLAKNIQY

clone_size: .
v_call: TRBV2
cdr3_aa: ASTGTLGNQPQH